This T cell receptor beta chain stems from a study of blood T cell repertoires in COVID-19. Everyone who took part was roughly 18 to 89 years old, and they came from about 25 US areas. This clone has only a few counts. The authors' processing: Amplification of reference gene primers was used by the study to estimate nucleated cell counts. Method: immunoSEQ multiplex PCR; TCRdb's copy keeps in-frame clones and lacks some. V, J and clone size are those of that table, while D and trimming were read from the DNA. The table has around 260,000 clones, around 90% seen once. The CDR3 runs 13 residues. The germline V and J ends were trimmed by 3 bases and 8 bases, with 11 bases remaining between them.

The specimen sequenced was PBMCs or T cells enriched from blood (not recorded which). This clonotype was sampled from a woman aged 25 to 45 who had recovered from COVID-19. V and J are TRBV12-3 or TRBV12-4 and TRBJ2-1; D is possibly TRBD2 (6 bases). For the CDR3, the DNA is TGTGCCAGCAGTTTGTTGGGGGAGGATGAGCAGTTCTTC. Amino acid sequence: CASSLLGEDEQFF.